A selection of T cell receptor beta chains follows, all from one sample in a study of T-cell memory formation after mild COVID-19. TCRdb recomputed calls from the 5' RACE reads with MiXCR, one row per CDR3 protein. The repertoire includes roughly 400,000 distinct CDR3 sequences, approximately 25% of them detected once, and around 8.1% sits in the top ten. The sequencing sample was made of PBMCs or a T cell subset sorted from them (not recorded which). The receptors come from an adult woman who had mild COVID-19 (a few samples of this study predate the infection). Cell type and time point are not known. CDR3s include the opening cysteine and the closing phenylalanine or tryptophan.

v_call: TRBV5-6
j_call: TRBJ1-5
cdr3_aa: CASSSQGAWSQPQHF

v_call: TRBV7-9
j_call: TRBJ2-3
cdr3_aa: CASSRAQGQSTDTQYF

v_call: TRBV11-1
j_call: TRBJ2-5
cdr3_aa: CASSPREGEEETQYF

v_call: TRBV5-1
j_call: TRBJ2-2
cdr3_aa: CASSLLQGVMAGELFF

v_call: TRBV9
j_call: TRBJ2-6
cdr3_aa: CASSVSKAGPFSGANVLTF

v_call: TRBV20-1
j_call: TRBJ1-5
cdr3_aa: CSGRADINQPQHF

v_call: TRBV29-1
j_call: TRBJ1-2
cdr3_aa: CSVAEDGYTF

v_call: TRBV24-1
j_call: TRBJ2-5
cdr3_aa: CSTSDLRTEETQYF

v_call: TRBV11-2
j_call: TRBJ2-7
cdr3_aa: CASSLDGLGVSSYEQYF

v_call: TRBV4-1
j_call: TRBJ2-7
cdr3_aa: CASNGRTGTGGSYEQYF